These T cell receptor beta chains were read from a single sample in a study of cytotoxic CD8 clonotypes in ibrutinib-treated CLL. Data came from immunoSEQ multiplex PCR; TCRdb stores just in-frame clones and leaves some out. The sample has 150,000 or so clones, roughly 76% seen once; the top ten hold 5% to 5.5%. The input for sequencing was PBMCs, taken after 24 months of ibrutinib treatment. The receptors stem from a human donor with chronic lymphocytic leukemia. The CDR3 runs from the conserved cysteine through the conserved F or W. The D gene is left open where the match is weak. Part of the rows lack a size; the others show once, few, many or a class for expanded clones.

J gene: TRBJ2-7; clone size: -; D gene: TRBD1; V gene: TRBV2; CDR3 protein: CASSDMGQGAEQYF; CDR3 DNA: TGTGCCAGCAGTGATATGGGACAGGGTGCAGAGCAGTACTTC
J gene: TRBJ2-3; clone size: -; D gene: -; V gene: TRBV19; CDR3 protein: CASSMELALTQYF; CDR3 DNA: TGTGCCAGTAGTATGGAGCTAGCCCTCACGCAGTATTTT
J gene: TRBJ2-7; clone size: -; D gene: TRBD2; V gene: TRBV7-6; CDR3 protein: CASSLGGGSYEQYF; CDR3 DNA: TGTGCCAGCAGCTTAGGGGGGGGTTCGTACGAGCAGTACTTC
J gene: TRBJ2-3; clone size: -; D gene: TRBD2; V gene: TRBV30; CDR3 protein: CAWSGSSGSTDTQYF; CDR3 DNA: TGTGCCTGGAGTGGGTCTAGCGGTAGCACAGATACGCAGTATTTT
J gene: TRBJ2-7; clone size: -; D gene: -; V gene: TRBV2; CDR3 protein: CASRAGYEQYF; CDR3 DNA: TGTGCCAGCAGGGCGGGCTACGAGCAGTACTTC
J gene: TRBJ2-7; clone size: few; D gene: -; V gene: TRBV7-2; CDR3 protein: CASSLAPGTPLGQYF; CDR3 DNA: TGTGCCAGCAGCTTAGCGCCCGGGACCCCACTGGGGCAGTACTTC
J gene: TRBJ2-7; clone size: once; D gene: TRBD2; V gene: TRBV5-1; CDR3 protein: CASTGEGFGSYEQYF; CDR3 DNA: TGCGCCAGCACCGGGGAGGGCTTTGGGTCCTACGAGCAGTACTTC
J gene: TRBJ2-1; clone size: -; D gene: -; V gene: TRBV7-6; CDR3 protein: CASAPEQFF; CDR3 DNA: TGTGCCAGCGCCCCTGAGCAGTTCTTC
J gene: TRBJ2-7; clone size: -; D gene: -; V gene: TRBV10-3; CDR3 protein: CAISEPNSPPYEQYF; CDR3 DNA: TGTGCCATCAGTGAGCCTAATTCGCCCCCCTACGAGCAGTACTTC
J gene: TRBJ2-2; clone size: -; D gene: -; V gene: TRBV20-1; CDR3 protein: CSARGRGGLFF; CDR3 DNA: TGCAGTGCTAGGGGTAGGGGTGGCCTGTTTTTT
J gene: TRBJ2-7; clone size: -; D gene: TRBD1; V gene: TRBV9; CDR3 protein: CASSYSGGFREQYF; CDR3 DNA: TGTGCCAGCAGCTATTCAGGGGGCTTTCGGGAGCAGTACTTC
J gene: TRBJ2-5; clone size: -; D gene: TRBD2; V gene: TRBV7-2; CDR3 protein: CASSYGGGQETQYF; CDR3 DNA: TGTGCCAGCAGCTATGGGGGGGGCCAAGAGACCCAGTACTTC
J gene: TRBJ2-7; clone size: -; D gene: -; V gene: TRBV4-2; CDR3 protein: CASSHRSARGSYEQYF; CDR3 DNA: TGTGCCAGCAGCCACCGGTCCGCCCGGGGCTCCTACGAGCAGTACTTC
J gene: TRBJ1-4; clone size: -; D gene: TRBD1; V gene: TRBV27; CDR3 protein: CASSTTGTDEKLFF; CDR3 DNA: TGTGCCAGCAGTACCACCGGGACAGATGAAAAACTGTTTTTT
J gene: TRBJ2-3; clone size: -; D gene: TRBD2; V gene: TRBV7-2; CDR3 protein: CASSPIAGGGTDTQYF; CDR3 DNA: TGTGCCAGCAGCCCCATAGCGGGAGGGGGCACAGATACGCAGTATTTT
J gene: TRBJ2-1; clone size: -; D gene: -; V gene: TRBV6-5; CDR3 protein: CASSYGPLNRGQFF; CDR3 DNA: TGTGCCAGCAGTTACGGCCCCCTGAATAGGGGGCAGTTCTTC
J gene: TRBJ1-1; clone size: few; D gene: TRBD1; V gene: TRBV5-1; CDR3 protein: CASSPGDRKNTEAFF; CDR3 DNA: TGCGCCAGCAGCCCAGGGGACAGGAAGAACACTGAAGCTTTCTTT
J gene: TRBJ1-3; clone size: -; D gene: TRBD1; V gene: TRBV30; CDR3 protein: CAWGQGGNTIYF; CDR3 DNA: TGTGCCTGGGGACAGGGGGGAAACACCATATATTTT
J gene: TRBJ2-5; clone size: -; D gene: -; V gene: TRBV11-1; CDR3 protein: CASSLAPRETQYF; CDR3 DNA: TGTGCCAGCAGCTTAGCCCCCCGGGAGACCCAGTACTTC
J gene: TRBJ1-5; clone size: -; D gene: -; V gene: TRBV6-1; CDR3 protein: CASTSVGGADQPQHF; CDR3 DNA: TGTGCCAGCACCAGTGTGGGGGGGGCCGATCAGCCCCAGCATTTT
J gene: TRBJ2-7; clone size: -; D gene: -; V gene: TRBV30; CDR3 protein: CAWSMWPAGDEQYF; CDR3 DNA: TGTGCCTGGAGTATGTGGCCGGCGGGTGACGAGCAGTACTTC
J gene: TRBJ1-3; clone size: once; D gene: TRBD1; V gene: TRBV7-2; CDR3 protein: CASSFLDRAGNTIYF; CDR3 DNA: TGTGCCAGCAGCTTTCTGGACAGGGCTGGAAACACCATATATTTT
J gene: TRBJ2-3; clone size: -; D gene: -; V gene: TRBV7-2; CDR3 protein: CASSFRGDTQYF; CDR3 DNA: TGTGCCAGCAGCTTTAGGGGAGATACGCAGTATTTT
J gene: TRBJ1-1; clone size: few; D gene: -; V gene: TRBV5-1; CDR3 protein: CASSLDRTNTEAFF; CDR3 DNA: TGCGCCAGCAGCTTGGATAGGACGAACACTGAAGCTTTCTTT
J gene: TRBJ2-2; clone size: -; D gene: TRBD2; V gene: TRBV19; CDR3 protein: CASSKTSGRTGELFF; CDR3 DNA: TGTGCCAGTAGCAAAACTAGCGGGCGAACCGGGGAGCTGTTTTTT
J gene: TRBJ1-4; clone size: -; D gene: TRBD1; V gene: TRBV4-3; CDR3 protein: CASSPPRGTGREKLFF; CDR3 DNA: TGCGCCAGCAGCCCGCCGCGAGGGACAGGGAGAGAAAAACTGTTTTTT
J gene: TRBJ1-2; clone size: -; D gene: TRBD1; V gene: TRBV2; CDR3 protein: CASSATGGYGYTF; CDR3 DNA: TGTGCCAGCAGCGCAACAGGGGGCTATGGCTACACCTTC
J gene: TRBJ2-3; clone size: -; D gene: TRBD2; V gene: TRBV7-9; CDR3 protein: CASSLTSGSADTQYF; CDR3 DNA: TGTGCCAGCAGCTTGACTAGCGGGAGCGCAGATACGCAGTATTTT
J gene: TRBJ2-7; clone size: -; D gene: TRBD1; V gene: TRBV25-1; CDR3 protein: CASSAPGTGGSEQYF; CDR3 DNA: TGTGCCAGCAGCGCCCCCGGGACAGGGGGTAGTGAGCAGTACTTC
J gene: TRBJ1-4; clone size: -; D gene: -; V gene: TRBV14; CDR3 protein: CASSQGLATNEKLFF; CDR3 DNA: TGTGCCAGCAGCCAAGGACTTGCAACTAATGAAAAACTGTTTTTT
J gene: TRBJ2-7; clone size: -; D gene: -; V gene: TRBV7-3; CDR3 protein: CASSPPGGAGREQYF; CDR3 DNA: TGTGCCAGCAGCCCCCCGGGCGGGGCGGGAAGGGAGCAGTACTTC
J gene: TRBJ1-1; clone size: -; D gene: -; V gene: TRBV4-3; CDR3 protein: CASSQGWRSGAFF; CDR3 DNA: TGCGCCAGCAGCCAAGGGTGGCGGTCGGGAGCTTTCTTT
J gene: TRBJ2-2; clone size: -; D gene: -; V gene: TRBV18; CDR3 protein: CASSQGALNTGELFF; CDR3 DNA: TGTGCCAGCTCACAAGGGGCCTTGAACACCGGGGAGCTGTTTTTT
J gene: TRBJ2-1; clone size: once; D gene: TRBD2; V gene: TRBV7-3; CDR3 protein: CASSGLASLSYNEQFF; CDR3 DNA: TGTGCCAGCAGCGGACTAGCGAGTCTCTCCTACAATGAGCAGTTCTTC
J gene: TRBJ2-5; clone size: few; D gene: TRBD2; V gene: TRBV15; CDR3 protein: CATSRDWASGTHQETQYF; CDR3 DNA: TGTGCCACCAGCAGAGATTGGGCTAGCGGGACCCACCAAGAGACCCAGTACTTC
J gene: TRBJ2-7; clone size: few; D gene: TRBD1; V gene: TRBV6-5; CDR3 protein: CASSPETGGGYEQYF; CDR3 DNA: TGTGCCAGCAGTCCCGAGACAGGGGGCGGCTACGAGCAGTACTTC
J gene: TRBJ2-3; clone size: -; D gene: -; V gene: TRBV9; CDR3 protein: CASSVVAGLPDTQYF; CDR3 DNA: TGTGCCAGCAGCGTAGTGGCAGGGCTACCGGATACGCAGTATTTT
J gene: TRBJ2-4; clone size: -; D gene: -; V gene: TRBV28; CDR3 protein: CASSLRSDQYF; CDR3 DNA: TGTGCCAGCAGTTTAAGGAGTGATCAGTACTTC
J gene: TRBJ2-7; clone size: once; D gene: TRBD2; V gene: TRBV11-2; CDR3 protein: CASSLGGSGSGEQYF; CDR3 DNA: TGTGCCAGCAGCTTAGGGGGTAGCGGGAGCGGTGAGCAGTACTTC
J gene: TRBJ1-2; clone size: -; D gene: -; V gene: TRBV6-5; CDR3 protein: CASSYRRQFYGYTF; CDR3 DNA: TGTGCCAGCAGTTACAGGCGGCAGTTCTATGGCTACACCTTC
J gene: TRBJ1-4; clone size: -; D gene: -; V gene: TRBV14; CDR3 protein: CASSQDDNSGEKLFF; CDR3 DNA: TGTGCCAGCAGCCAAGATGACAACTCGGGGGAAAAACTGTTTTTT
J gene: TRBJ1-1; clone size: few; D gene: TRBD1; V gene: TRBV7-2; CDR3 protein: CASSLGPGGGTEAFF; CDR3 DNA: TGTGCCAGCAGCTTAGGCCCAGGGGGAGGGACTGAAGCTTTCTTT
J gene: TRBJ1-1; clone size: -; D gene: -; V gene: TRBV29-1; CDR3 protein: CSVEVRGSNTEAFF; CDR3 DNA: TGCAGCGTTGAAGTCCGGGGGTCCAACACTGAAGCTTTCTTT
J gene: TRBJ2-2; clone size: -; D gene: TRBD1; V gene: TRBV5-4; CDR3 protein: CASSPGDSNTGELFF; CDR3 DNA: TGTGCCAGCAGCCCCGGGGACAGCAACACCGGGGAGCTGTTTTTT
J gene: TRBJ2-5; clone size: -; D gene: -; V gene: TRBV2; CDR3 protein: CASSDQGGETQYF; CDR3 DNA: TGTGCCAGCAGTGACCAGGGGGGGGAGACCCAGTACTTC
J gene: TRBJ1-1; clone size: -; D gene: TRBD1; V gene: TRBV25-1; CDR3 protein: CASSDTTGANTEAFF; CDR3 DNA: TGTGCCAGCAGTGATACCACAGGGGCGAACACTGAAGCTTTCTTT
J gene: TRBJ2-2; clone size: -; D gene: -; V gene: TRBV7-3; CDR3 protein: CASSLGMNTGELFF; CDR3 DNA: TGTGCCAGCAGCTTAGGAATGAACACCGGGGAGCTGTTTTTT